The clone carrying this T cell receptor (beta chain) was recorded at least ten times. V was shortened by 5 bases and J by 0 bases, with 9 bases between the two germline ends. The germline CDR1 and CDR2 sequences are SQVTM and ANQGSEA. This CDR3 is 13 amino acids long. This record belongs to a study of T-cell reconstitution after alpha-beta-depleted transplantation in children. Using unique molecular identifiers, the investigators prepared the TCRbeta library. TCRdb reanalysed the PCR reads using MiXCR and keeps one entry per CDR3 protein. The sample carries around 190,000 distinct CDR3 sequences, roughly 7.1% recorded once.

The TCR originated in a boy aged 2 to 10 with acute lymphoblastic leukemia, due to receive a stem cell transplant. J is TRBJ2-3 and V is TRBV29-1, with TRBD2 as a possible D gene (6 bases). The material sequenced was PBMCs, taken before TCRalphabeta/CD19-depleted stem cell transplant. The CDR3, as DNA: TGCAGCGTTATGAGCGGGAGCACAGATACGCAGTATTTT. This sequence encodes CSVMSGSTDTQYF.